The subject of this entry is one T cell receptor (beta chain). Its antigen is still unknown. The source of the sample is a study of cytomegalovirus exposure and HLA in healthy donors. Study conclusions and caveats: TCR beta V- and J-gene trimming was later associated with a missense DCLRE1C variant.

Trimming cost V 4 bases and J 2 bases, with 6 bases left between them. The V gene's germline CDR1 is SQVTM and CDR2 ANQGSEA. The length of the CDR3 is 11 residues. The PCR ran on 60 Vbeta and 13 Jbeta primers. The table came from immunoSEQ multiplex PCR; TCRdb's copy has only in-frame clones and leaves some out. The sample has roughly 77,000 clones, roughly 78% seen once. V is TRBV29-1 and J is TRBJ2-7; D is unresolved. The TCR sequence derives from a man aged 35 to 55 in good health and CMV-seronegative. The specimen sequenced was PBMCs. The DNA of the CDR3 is TGCAGCGTTGGAGACACCTACGAGCAGTACTTC. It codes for CSVGDTYEQYF.